The source of this T cell receptor (beta chain) is a study of T cell responses to AZD1222 COVID-19 vaccine. Study-wide results and caveats: Spike-wide coverage was observed for vaccine-associated CD4 TCRs, with dominant responses at 160-218 and 743-854. Spike-specific TCR depth and breadth grew after two AZD1222 doses. Donors in the cohort were predominantly white British and more often female, and clonal diversity was possibly underestimated. Nearly half of spike-specific TCRs reportedly go after variant regions that carry no mutations.

The repertoire was sequenced with immunoSEQ multiplex PCR; TCRdb's copy has only in-frame clones and lacks some. The profile shows tens of thousands of clones, around 87% of them singletons. The germline V gene encodes CDR1 MNHEY and CDR2 SVGEGT. V was pared by 4 bases and J by 8 bases, with 13 bases of the junction left unmatched. The CDR3 length is 15 residues. Comments on this clone: Its target is unknown.

This TCR came from an adult in good health. The chain uses TRBV6-2 or TRBV6-3 and TRBJ1-2, with 7 bases matching TRBD1. The input for sequencing was peripheral blood, taken on day 0 of MenACWY control vaccination. The CDR3 DNA is TGTGCCAGCAGTTCCCCCATGACAGGGTTCGGCGGCTACACCTTC. This gives the protein CASSSPMTGFGGYTF.